This TCR beta chain was captured by sequencing in a study of blood T cell repertoires in COVID-19. Study background: Spain, Italy and the United States supplied samples that represented acute and convalescent COVID-19. PBMCs, B-cell-depleted T cells, or T cells were the source of the cDNA or gDNA that made up the material.

As originally analysed: Amplification of reference gene primers was used by the study to estimate nucleated cell counts. The protocol was immunoSEQ multiplex PCR, while the TCRdb copy is restricted to in-frame clones and leaves out a portion. V and J calls and clone size are given by that table; D and trimming were obtained from the DNA. This sample yields approximately 390,000 clones, of which nearly 90% are seen a single time; about 7% belongs to the top ten. The CDR3 has 19 amino acids. V gave up 2 bases and J gave up 0 bases; unmatched junction bases: 9. Per the germline V gene, CDR1 is MNHEY and CDR2 is SVGEGT.

The chain recombines TRBV6-2 or TRBV6-3 with TRBJ2-2; 10 bases fit TRBD2. Source material: peripheral blood. This clonotype was obtained from a man younger than 35 with active or convalescent COVID-19. The CDR3 bases are TGTGCCAGCAGTTACACATTCACTAGCGGGGCCGCGAACACCGGGGAGCTGTTTTTT. Translated: CASSYTFTSGAANTGELFF.